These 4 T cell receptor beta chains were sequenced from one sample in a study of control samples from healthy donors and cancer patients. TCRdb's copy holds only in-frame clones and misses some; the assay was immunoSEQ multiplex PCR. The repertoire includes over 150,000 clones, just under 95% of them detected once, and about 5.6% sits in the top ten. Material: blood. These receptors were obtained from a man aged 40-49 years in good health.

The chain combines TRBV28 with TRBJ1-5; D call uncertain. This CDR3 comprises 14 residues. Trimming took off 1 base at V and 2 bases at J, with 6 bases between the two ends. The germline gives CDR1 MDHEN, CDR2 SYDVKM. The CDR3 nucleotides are TGTGCCAGCAGTTTATTCGCGGGCAATCAGCCCCAGCATTTT. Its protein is CASSLFAGNQPQHF.

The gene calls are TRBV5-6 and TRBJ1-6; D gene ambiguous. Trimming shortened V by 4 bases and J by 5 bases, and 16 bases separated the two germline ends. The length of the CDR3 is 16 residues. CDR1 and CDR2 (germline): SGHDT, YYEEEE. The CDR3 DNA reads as TGTGCCAGCAGCCCCCTGGGAGGGAGGGATAATTCACCCCTCCACTTT. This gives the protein CASSPLGGRDNSPLHF.

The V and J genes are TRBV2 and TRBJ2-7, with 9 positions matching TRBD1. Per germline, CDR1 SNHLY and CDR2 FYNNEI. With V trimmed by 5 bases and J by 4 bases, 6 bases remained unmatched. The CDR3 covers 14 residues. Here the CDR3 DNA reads TGTGCCAGCAGTATACCGACAGGGGGGTACGAGCAGTACTTC. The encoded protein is CASSIPTGGYEQYF.

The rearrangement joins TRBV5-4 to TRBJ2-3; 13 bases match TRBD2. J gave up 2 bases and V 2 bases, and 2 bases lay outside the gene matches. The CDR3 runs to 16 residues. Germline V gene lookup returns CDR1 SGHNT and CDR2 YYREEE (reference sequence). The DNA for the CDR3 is TGTGCCAGCAGCTTAGGACTAGCGGGGGACACAGATACGCAGTATTTT. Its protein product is CASSLGLAGDTDTQYF.